This entry is about one TCR beta chain. The data derive from a study of control samples from healthy donors and cancer patients. Trimming stripped 1 base from V and 7 bases from J, with 10 bases between. The CDR3 has 13 amino acids. Germline CDR1 is SGHDN and CDR2 is FVKESK. TCRdb keeps only in-frame clones here, not all; method: immunoSEQ multiplex PCR. Of 75,000 to 90,000 clones in the sample, 75% to 90% were seen once. This TCR came from a man in his fifties or sixties in good health. The sample was blood. The genes are TRBV14 and TRBJ1-2, with no clear D. The CDR3, as DNA: TGTGCCAGCAGCCAAGGTCCCGGGTCTGGCTACACCTTC. As protein: CASSQGPGSGYTF.